Below are 16 T cell receptor beta chains sequenced from a single sample in a study of blood T cell repertoires in COVID-19. Libraries were prepared by immunoSEQ multiplex PCR; TCRdb keeps only in-frame clonotypes and omits some of them. The sample gives about 380,000 clones, 85% of which show up once; 3.6% is in the top ten. The sequenced sample consisted of peripheral blood. All receptors come from a woman younger than 30 with acute or convalescent COVID-19.

The V and J genes are TRBV30 and TRBJ1-5, with D perhaps matching TRBD1 (5 bases). Germline values: CDR1 GTSNPN, CDR2 SVGIG (reference sequence). Trimming took off 5 bases at V and 6 bases at J, with 29 bases between the two ends. The CDR3 is 18 amino acids. This CDR3 reads CAWSPAGGGVRRGQPQHF. CDR3 in DNA: TGTGCCTGGTCCCCCGCGGGGGGGGGAGTCAGGAGGGGTCAGCCCCAGCATTTT.

This clone appeared a few times. The genes are TRBV12-3 or TRBV12-4 and TRBJ1-4; D not certain. Trimming stripped 2 bases from V and 2 bases from J, with 3 bases between. The CDR3 consists of 13 residues. The CDR3 loop is CASSLQTNEKLFF. Written as DNA, the CDR3 is TGTGCCAGCAGTTTACAGACTAATGAAAAACTGTTTTTT.

The chain couples TRBV11-1 to TRBJ1-1, with D unresolved. Trimming shortened V by 8 bases and J by 7 bases, and 20 bases separated the two germline ends. Germline CDR1 reads SGHAT; CDR2 reads FQDESV (reference sequence). There are 14 residues in the CDR3. CDR3 protein: CASSPVRRSGEAFF. CDR3 nucleotide sequence: TGTGCCAGCTCACCCGTCCGCCGCTCGGGTGAAGCTTTCTTT.

This chain joins TRBV5-6 and TRBJ2-7; 9 bases fit TRBD1. Trimming removed 2 bases from V and 4 bases from J; junction bases left unmatched: 4. Germline CDR1 is SGHDT and CDR2 is YYEEEE. The CDR3 loop spans 14 amino acids. DNA for the CDR3: TGTGCCAGCAGCTTCCGGGACAGGGAATACGAGCAGTACTTC. Residues: CASSFRDREYEQYF.

Note on this clone: The junction shows a germline mismatch at one end, possibly a read error. J is TRBJ1-2 and V is TRBV19; 7 positions agree with TRBD1. The CDR3 sequence is 16 residues long. Germline assignment: CDR1 LNHDA and CDR2 SQIVND (reference sequence). CDR3 sequence reads: CASSIAPDRTNNGYTF. The CDR3 bases are TGTGCCAGTAGTATAGCCCCGGACAGGACTAACAATGGCTACACCTTC.

This sequence joins TRBV5-5 and TRBJ1-6; 9 bases fit TRBD1. Germline CDR1 reads SGHKS; CDR2 reads YYEKEE (reference sequence). With V trimmed by 2 bases and J by 7 bases, 7 bases remained unmatched. The CDR3 spans 16 residues. DNA of the CDR3: TGTGCCAGCAGCTTCAGAGCCGGGACAGGGAATTCACCCCTCCACTTT. Translating gives CASSFRAGTGNSPLHF.

The gene calls are TRBV14 and TRBJ1-2; possibly TRBD1 for D (6 bases). This CDR3 is 15 amino acids long. Germline loops: CDR1 SGHDN, CDR2 FVKESK. Trimming took off 0 bases at V and 4 bases at J, with 12 bases between the two ends. The CDR3 bases are TGTGCCAGCAGCCAAGAGGCAGGGGCGGGCTATGGCTACACCTTC. It codes for CASSQEAGAGYGYTF.

This clone appeared a single time. This chain joins TRBV1 and TRBJ2-3; no check of the table's D call, TRBD2, against the DNA was made. TRBV1 counts as a pseudogene. CDR3 length: 15 amino acids. CDR3 region: CTSSWTSGGRDTQYF. DNA for the CDR3: TGCACCAGCAGCTGGACTAGCGGGGGGAGAGATACGCAGTATTTT.

This clone showed up just once. The chain couples TRBV7-6 to TRBJ1-3, with TRBD1 as a possible D gene (5 bases). The CDR3 contains 18 residues. Germline-derived CDR1 and CDR2 are SGHVS and FNYEAQ. With 1 base removed from V and 0 bases from J, the gap between germline ends came to 16 bases. The CDR3: CASSLGGPDGHSGNTIYF. In DNA, the CDR3 is TGTGCCAGCAGCTTAGGCGGCCCGGACGGACACTCTGGAAACACCATATATTTT.

V gene TRBV2 combines with J gene TRBJ2-7, with D hard to call. Germline V lookup: CDR1 SNHLY, CDR2 FYNNEI. This CDR3 spans 14 amino acids. V was clipped by 6 bases and J by 7 bases, with 19 bases between them. The CDR3 loop reads CASRPRVVAEEQYF. The CDR3 coding sequence is TGTGCCAGCAGGCCTCGGGTAGTGGCCGAGGAGCAGTACTTC.

CDR3 protein: CASSPLVWAPYEQYF. DNA of the CDR3: TGTGCCAGCTCACCACTTGTCTGGGCCCCCTACGAGCAGTACTTC. V gene TRBV18 combines with J gene TRBJ2-7; D not resolved. The CDR3 extends over 15 amino acids. The V gene lost 1 base and the J gene lost 2 bases, with 12 bases spanning the gap. Germline assignment: CDR1 KGHSH and CDR2 LQKENI. The entire variable domain, with the rest obtained from reference TRBV18 and TRBJ2-7, is as follows: NAGVMQNPRHLVRRRGQEARLRCSPMKGHSHVYWYRQLPEEGLKFMVYLQKENIIDESGMPKERFSAEFPKEGPSILRIQQVVRGDSAAYFCASSPLVWAPYEQYFGPGTRLTVT.

The V and J genes are TRBV5-6 and TRBJ2-5, with 7 nucleotides matching TRBD1. This CDR3 is 13 amino acids long. Germline loops: CDR1 SGHDT, CDR2 YYEEEE. V trimming: 4 bases; J trimming: 4 bases; junction bases outside the gene matches: 4. DNA for the CDR3: TGTGCCAGCAGCGAGACAGGGCGAGAGACCCAGTACTTC. It specifies CASSETGRETQYF.

The gene calls are TRBV5-1 and TRBJ2-2, with D possibly matching TRBD2 (7 bases). Trimming took off 2 bases at V and 2 bases at J, with 16 bases between the two ends. Per germline, CDR1 SGHRS and CDR2 YFSETQ. This CDR3 contains 17 residues. The DNA of the CDR3 is TGCGCCAGCAGCTTAGGGGGGGCTAGCGGTAACACCGGGGAGCTGTTTTTT. Encoded protein: CASSLGGASGNTGELFF.

This sequence joins TRBV18 and TRBJ2-3; 12 bases align to TRBD2. The germline gives CDR1 KGHSH, CDR2 LQKENI. V trimming: 3 bases; J trimming: 4 bases; junction bases outside the gene matches: 5. The length of the CDR3 is 16 residues. CDR3 bases: TGTGCCAGCTCACCGACTAGCGGGGGTCCCCCAGATACGCAGTATTTT. It specifies CASSPTSGGPPDTQYF.

The V and J genes are TRBV9 and TRBJ1-4, with 10 bases aligning to TRBD1. Germline trimming cut 0 bases from V and 8 bases from J; bases unmatched to any gene: 4. In germline, CDR1 is SGDLS, CDR2 YYNGEE. CDR3 length: 15 amino acids. CDR3 sequence reads: CASSVEGQGFEKLFF. Here the CDR3 DNA reads TGTGCCAGCAGCGTAGAGGGACAGGGGTTCGAAAAACTGTTTTTT.

The chain has TRBV9 and TRBJ1-2, with D hard to call. Germline V lookup: CDR1 SGDLS, CDR2 YYNGEE. The V end lost 4 bases, the J end lost 4 bases, and 17 bases lay between the germline ends. The CDR3 spans 15 residues. The CDR3 nucleotides read TGTGCCAGCAGCCCATCCCTGAGTGGGAGCTATGGCTACACCTTC. Translation gives CASSPSLSGSYGYTF.